The rows below give T cell receptor beta chains drawn from one sample of a study of blood T cell repertoires in COVID-19. Produced via immunoSEQ multiplex PCR; TCRdb's table is partial and in-frame only. The data contain hundreds of thousands of clones, approximately 88% of them singletons. Source material: peripheral blood. The receptors stem from a man between 35 and 55 years old with acute or convalescent COVID-19. CDR3s include the opening cysteine and the closing phenylalanine or tryptophan.

V gene: TRBV9; CDR3 length: 16; J gene: TRBJ1-6; CDR3 protein: CASSASPGNLNSPLHF
V gene: TRBV28; CDR3 length: 13; J gene: TRBJ1-2; CDR3 protein: CASRVQGHYGYTF
V gene: TRBV29-1; CDR3 length: 13; J gene: TRBJ1-1; CDR3 protein: CSVEQGLNTEAFF
V gene: TRBV7-9; CDR3 length: 13; J gene: TRBJ1-2; CDR3 protein: CASSLVQNYGYTF
V gene: TRBV7-6; CDR3 length: 14; J gene: TRBJ2-1; CDR3 protein: CASSAGEIYNEQFF
V gene: TRBV29-1; CDR3 length: 14; J gene: TRBJ1-2; CDR3 protein: CSVEAWPANYGYTF
V gene: TRBV12-3/TRBV12-4; CDR3 length: 13; J gene: TRBJ1-2; CDR3 protein: CASSPQRNYGYTF
V gene: TRBV5-6; CDR3 length: 14; J gene: TRBJ2-3; CDR3 protein: CASSLTGTTDTQYF
V gene: TRBV11-3; CDR3 length: 13; J gene: TRBJ2-1; CDR3 protein: CASSSGRDNEQFF
V gene: TRBV18; CDR3 length: 15; J gene: TRBJ1-1; CDR3 protein: CASSPGSKGGPEAFF
V gene: TRBV7-7; CDR3 length: 16; J gene: TRBJ2-2; CDR3 protein: CASSLAPGGSNGELFF
V gene: TRBV11-3; CDR3 length: 15; J gene: TRBJ2-6; CDR3 protein: CASSSGESGANVLTF
V gene: TRBV11-2; CDR3 length: 18; J gene: TRBJ2-2; CDR3 protein: CASSLVAFPAGTTGELFF
V gene: TRBV6-1; CDR3 length: 14; J gene: TRBJ1-4; CDR3 protein: CASSEPGGNEKLFF
V gene: TRBV5-5; CDR3 length: 15; J gene: TRBJ2-1; CDR3 protein: CASSLRQGAWNEQFF
V gene: TRBV5-6; CDR3 length: 14; J gene: TRBJ1-2; CDR3 protein: CASSLETAFSGYTF
V gene: TRBV19; CDR3 length: 14; J gene: TRBJ2-1; CDR3 protein: CASRDWGGHNEQFF
V gene: TRBV5-1; CDR3 length: 16; J gene: TRBJ2-1; CDR3 protein: CASSLVSGRASVEQFF
V gene: TRBV9; CDR3 length: 13; J gene: TRBJ1-6; CDR3 protein: CASSPRHDSPLHF
V gene: TRBV6-2/TRBV6-3; CDR3 length: 14; J gene: TRBJ2-1; CDR3 protein: CASSYSHRPNEQFF
V gene: TRBV6-5; CDR3 length: 15; J gene: TRBJ2-1; CDR3 protein: CASRVSGSSYNEQFF
V gene: TRBV29-1; CDR3 length: 13; J gene: TRBJ1-1; CDR3 protein: CSALDRDGTEAFF
V gene: TRBV5-6; CDR3 length: 15; J gene: TRBJ1-1; CDR3 protein: CASSWGTGSNTEAFF
V gene: TRBV10-3; CDR3 length: 13; J gene: TRBJ2-7; CDR3 protein: CAISNGRADEQYF
V gene: TRBV2; CDR3 length: 15; J gene: TRBJ1-1; CDR3 protein: CASEATAGGNTEAFF
V gene: TRBV24-1; CDR3 length: 15; J gene: TRBJ2-1; CDR3 protein: CATSDSGQANNEQFF
V gene: TRBV7-6; CDR3 length: 15; J gene: TRBJ1-2; CDR3 protein: CASSPSGTGIYGYTF
V gene: TRBV29-1; CDR3 length: 13; J gene: TRBJ1-1; CDR3 protein: CSVASQGNTEAFF
V gene: TRBV5-4; CDR3 length: 15; J gene: TRBJ2-7; CDR3 protein: CASSLASASSYEQYF
V gene: TRBV19; CDR3 length: 15; J gene: TRBJ1-5; CDR3 protein: CASSIGGGAGQPQHF
V gene: TRBV4-2; CDR3 length: 15; J gene: TRBJ2-1; CDR3 protein: CASSQDATAYNEQFF
V gene: TRBV2; CDR3 length: 16; J gene: TRBJ2-3; CDR3 protein: CASTPGTSGSTDTQYF
V gene: TRBV6-5; CDR3 length: 15; J gene: TRBJ2-7; CDR3 protein: CASSYSPQGSSEQYF
V gene: TRBV6-6; CDR3 length: 16; J gene: TRBJ1-3; CDR3 protein: CASMLDRGETGNTIYF
V gene: TRBV30; CDR3 length: 16; J gene: TRBJ1-2; CDR3 protein: CAWSAMARPSGEGYTF
V gene: TRBV18; CDR3 length: 14; J gene: TRBJ2-5; CDR3 protein: CASSPPGLEETQYF
V gene: TRBV18; CDR3 length: 14; J gene: TRBJ1-1; CDR3 protein: CASSPEGGGTEAFF
V gene: TRBV7-3; CDR3 length: 15; J gene: TRBJ2-4; CDR3 protein: CASSLEARQGNIQYF
V gene: TRBV29-1; CDR3 length: 12; J gene: TRBJ1-2; CDR3 protein: CGIGQTNYGYTF
V gene: TRBV2; CDR3 length: 17; J gene: TRBJ2-7; CDR3 protein: CASSVSRPGQGTYEQYF
V gene: TRBV30; CDR3 length: 14; J gene: TRBJ2-7; CDR3 protein: CAWSPGQKFYEQYF
V gene: TRBV5-1; CDR3 length: 14; J gene: TRBJ1-1; CDR3 protein: CASSLQTGSTEAFF
V gene: TRBV7-6; CDR3 length: 15; J gene: TRBJ2-1; CDR3 protein: CASSLDGNSYNEQFF
V gene: TRBV18; CDR3 length: 14; J gene: TRBJ1-1; CDR3 protein: CASNPLGGYTEAFF
V gene: TRBV6-5; CDR3 length: 15; J gene: TRBJ2-7; CDR3 protein: CASSPQAVQTYEQYF
V gene: TRBV5-1; CDR3 length: 15; J gene: TRBJ2-1; CDR3 protein: CASSITGTSLNEQFF
V gene: TRBV4-2; CDR3 length: 18; J gene: TRBJ2-3; CDR3 protein: CASSQDAGLAGARDTQYF
V gene: TRBV4-2; CDR3 length: 16; J gene: TRBJ1-2; CDR3 protein: CASSQDLYRGPGGYTF
V gene: TRBV12-3/TRBV12-4; CDR3 length: 13; J gene: TRBJ1-1; CDR3 protein: CASSTRQGAEAFF
V gene: TRBV7-8; CDR3 length: 15; J gene: TRBJ2-1; CDR3 protein: CASSLEGTVGNEQFF
V gene: TRBV9; CDR3 length: 16; J gene: TRBJ2-2; CDR3 protein: CASSASSNRGTGELFF
V gene: TRBV11-2; CDR3 length: 14; J gene: TRBJ1-2; CDR3 protein: CASSLQGPRAGYTF
V gene: TRBV7-3; CDR3 length: 13; J gene: TRBJ1-5; CDR3 protein: CASSLHDSQPQHF
V gene: TRBV9; CDR3 length: 14; J gene: TRBJ1-1; CDR3 protein: CASSWTGGNTEAFF
V gene: TRBV7-2; CDR3 length: 16; J gene: TRBJ2-4; CDR3 protein: CASSLARTEGRNIQYF
V gene: TRBV19; CDR3 length: 15; J gene: TRBJ1-2; CDR3 protein: CASTLRGSTNYGYTF
V gene: TRBV5-1; CDR3 length: 16; J gene: TRBJ2-3; CDR3 protein: CASSLEWGRDTDTQYF
V gene: TRBV7-9; CDR3 length: 15; J gene: TRBJ1-1; CDR3 protein: CASSLGQSLNTEAFF
V gene: TRBV6-1; CDR3 length: 16; J gene: TRBJ2-2; CDR3 protein: CASSEGRQANTGELFF
V gene: TRBV6-5; CDR3 length: 14; J gene: TRBJ2-3; CDR3 protein: CASRAGLRTDTQYF